The 10 T cell receptor beta chains below come from one sample, sequenced in a study of blood T cell repertoires in COVID-19. Assay used: immunoSEQ multiplex PCR; TCRdb lists only in-frame clones, some missing. The repertoire holds more than 95,000 clones, with 80% to 90% as singletons. The sequencing input was peripheral blood. These receptors all come from a human donor in a cohort sampled during active COVID-19.

V usage is TRBV19 and J usage is TRBJ2-3, with D perhaps matching TRBD1 (6 bases). This CDR3 is built from 16 residues. V was pared by 7 bases and J by 0 bases, with 17 bases between. Germline lookup yields CDR1 LNHDA and CDR2 SQIVND (reference sequence). The CDR3 DNA reads as TGTGCCAGTATGTCTTATGGGGGCCTTAGCACAGATACGCAGTATTTT. As protein: CASMSYGGLSTDTQYF.

A remark on this clone: The same CDR3 arises from other DNA sequences in this sample as well. The chain is built from TRBV9 and TRBJ2-7; no firm D call. The ends were cut back, 0 bases at V and 0 bases at J, with 7 bases in the middle. The CDR3 spans 14 residues. CDR1 is SGDLS, CDR2 YYNGEE, per germline. CDR3 DNA: TGTGCCAGCAGCGTAGATCCGAGCTCCTACGAGCAGTACTTC. It translates to CASSVDPSSYEQYF.

The chain recombines TRBV5-6 with TRBJ1-5, with a tentative D call TRBD1 (6 bases). The CDR3 loop spans 14 amino acids. V was clipped by 4 bases and J by 5 bases, with 13 bases between them. CDR1 and CDR2 (germline): SGHDT, YYEEEE. CDR3 bases: TGTGCCAGCAGCAGAACAGGGTCCTATCAGCCCCAGCATTTT. Translated, it gives CASSRTGSYQPQHF.

The chain uses TRBV6-1 and TRBJ2-7; D is uncertain. The CDR3 is 14 residues long. Germline CDR1 and CDR2: MNHNS and SASEGT. V was shortened by 3 bases and J by 0 bases, with 9 bases between the two germline ends. CDR3 residues: CASSEGPSSYEQYF. CDR3 DNA: TGTGCCAGCAGTGAGGGCCCCAGCTCCTACGAGCAGTACTTC.

The chain couples TRBV2 to TRBJ2-7, with 9 bases identical to TRBD2. J lost 5 bases, V lost 5 bases, and 4 bases had no gene match. Germline V gene sequence: CDR1 SNHLY, CDR2 FYNNEI. The CDR3 extends over 13 amino acids. This CDR3 reads CASSRTSAHEQYF. The CDR3 DNA sequence: TGTGCCAGCAGTAGGACTAGCGCCCACGAGCAGTACTTC.

The V call is TRBV5-1, the J call TRBJ1-4, with 9 nucleotides matching TRBD1. There are 14 residues in the CDR3. Germline trimming cut 2 bases from V and 5 bases from J; bases unmatched to any gene: 1. Germline V gene lookup returns CDR1 SGHRS and CDR2 YFSETQ. CDR3: CASSLGTGNEKLFF. CDR3 DNA sequence: TGCGCCAGCAGCTTAGGGACAGGGAATGAAAAACTGTTTTTT.

This clone was observed once. The chain combines TRBV6-1 with TRBJ1-5, with 9 positions matching TRBD1. CDR3 length equals 17 residues. The trim removed 2 bases at V and 6 bases at J, leaving 11 bases unmatched. Per germline, CDR1 MNHNS and CDR2 SASEGT. CDR3 residues: CASSEFSAQGASQPQHF. For the CDR3, the DNA is TGTGCCAGCAGTGAATTTTCTGCACAGGGGGCGAGTCAGCCCCAGCATTTT.

V usage is TRBV5-1 and J usage is TRBJ2-1; perhaps TRBD2 as D (7 bases). Deletions cut 4 bases from V and 8 bases from J, with 19 bases between. The CDR3 is 15 residues long. Germline loops: CDR1 SGHRS, CDR2 YFSETQ. For the CDR3, the DNA is TGCGCCAGCAGCCTTTGGCGGGGGCAGGTTGATGAGCAGTTCTTC. Translating gives CASSLWRGQVDEQFF.

The J gene is TRBJ1-1, the V gene TRBV6-1; D gene uncertain. Deletions cut 0 bases from V and 6 bases from J, with 14 bases between. From germline, CDR1 is MNHNS and CDR2 SASEGT. This CDR3 has 15 amino acids. CDR3 in amino acids: CASSEAPGSVAEAFF. DNA for the CDR3: TGTGCCAGCAGTGAAGCCCCCGGGTCGGTGGCTGAAGCTTTCTTT.

The chain uses TRBV4-3 and TRBJ1-1; no reliable D call. V was shortened by 1 base and J by 4 bases, with 16 bases between the two germline ends. The CDR3 is 16 residues long. Germline assignment: CDR1 LGHNA and CDR2 YSLEER. The CDR3 nucleotides are TGCGCCAGCAGCCAAGGTATACTGAGCAGCGGCACTGAAGCTTTCTTT. It yields the protein CASSQGILSSGTEAFF.